This T cell receptor beta chain was profiled in a study of graft-versus-host responses after intestinal transplantation. Study outcomes and limitations: Recipient marrow held GvH clones, some first seen in ileum or blood. Researchers found peak circulating GvH clone levels linked to early post-transplant HvG declines. Where graft-donor T cell macrochimerism was present, patients had high graft-versus-host to host-versus-graft clonal ratios in allografts.

TCRdb's copy holds only in-frame clones and misses some; the assay was immunoSEQ multiplex PCR. The sample consists of tens of thousands of clones, over 85% of them appearing once. As to this clone: As yet, its antigen is unknown.

The CDR3 is made up of 15 amino acids. Germline values: CDR1 KGHSH, CDR2 LQKENI. Trimming removed 0 bases from V and 2 bases from J; junction bases left unmatched: 2. The TCR comes from a human donor who received an intestinal transplant. This sequence joins TRBV18 and TRBJ2-3; TRBD2 aligns across 7 bases. The sample here was unstimulated CD4+ T cells sorted from spleen or lymph node cells, taken before intestinal transplant. The CDR3 sequence is CASSPPAGFTDTQYF. The CDR3 DNA follows: TGTGCCAGCTCACCACCAGCGGGGTTCACAGATACGCAGTATTTT.